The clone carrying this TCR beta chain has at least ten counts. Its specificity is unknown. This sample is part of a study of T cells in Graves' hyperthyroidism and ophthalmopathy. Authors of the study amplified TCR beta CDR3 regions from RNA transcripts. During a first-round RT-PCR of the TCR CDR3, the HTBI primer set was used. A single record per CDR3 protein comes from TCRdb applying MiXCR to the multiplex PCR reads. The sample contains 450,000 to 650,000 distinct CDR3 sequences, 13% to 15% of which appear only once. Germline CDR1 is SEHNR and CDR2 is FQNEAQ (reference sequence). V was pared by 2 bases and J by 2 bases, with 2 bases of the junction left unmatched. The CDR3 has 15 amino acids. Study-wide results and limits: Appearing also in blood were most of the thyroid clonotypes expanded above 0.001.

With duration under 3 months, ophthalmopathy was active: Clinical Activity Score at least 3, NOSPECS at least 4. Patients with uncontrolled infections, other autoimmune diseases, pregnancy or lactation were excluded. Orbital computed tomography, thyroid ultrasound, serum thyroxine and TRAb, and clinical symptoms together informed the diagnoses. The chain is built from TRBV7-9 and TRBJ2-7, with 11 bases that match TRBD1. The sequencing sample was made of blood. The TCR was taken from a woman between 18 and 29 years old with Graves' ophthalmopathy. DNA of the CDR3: TGTGCCAGCAGCTTACAGGGACAGGGGGCCTACGAGCAGTACTTC. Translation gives CASSLQGQGAYEQYF. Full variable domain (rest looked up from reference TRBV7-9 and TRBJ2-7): DTGVSQNPRHKITKRGQNVTFRCDPISEHNRLYWYRQTLGQGPEFLTYFQNEAQLEKSRLLSDRFSAERPKGSFSTLEIQRTEQGDSAMYLCASSLQGQGAYEQYFGPGTRLTVT.